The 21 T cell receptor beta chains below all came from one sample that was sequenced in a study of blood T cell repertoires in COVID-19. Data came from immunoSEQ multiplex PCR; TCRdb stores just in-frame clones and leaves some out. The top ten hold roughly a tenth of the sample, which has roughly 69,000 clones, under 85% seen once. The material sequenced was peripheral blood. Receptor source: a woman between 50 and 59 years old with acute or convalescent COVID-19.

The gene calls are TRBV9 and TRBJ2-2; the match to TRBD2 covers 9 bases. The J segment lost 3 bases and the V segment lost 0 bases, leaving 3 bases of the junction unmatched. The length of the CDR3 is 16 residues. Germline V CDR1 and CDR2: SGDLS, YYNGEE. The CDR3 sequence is CASSVGSGGDTGELFF. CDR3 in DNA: TGTGCCAGCAGCGTAGGTAGCGGGGGTGACACCGGGGAGCTGTTTTTT.

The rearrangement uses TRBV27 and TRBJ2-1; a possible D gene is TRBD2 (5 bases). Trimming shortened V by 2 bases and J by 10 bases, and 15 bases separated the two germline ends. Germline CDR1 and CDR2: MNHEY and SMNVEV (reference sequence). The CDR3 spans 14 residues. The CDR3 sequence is CASSLLGGMVEQFF. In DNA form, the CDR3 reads TGTGCCAGCAGTTTACTCGGAGGAATGGTGGAGCAGTTCTTC.

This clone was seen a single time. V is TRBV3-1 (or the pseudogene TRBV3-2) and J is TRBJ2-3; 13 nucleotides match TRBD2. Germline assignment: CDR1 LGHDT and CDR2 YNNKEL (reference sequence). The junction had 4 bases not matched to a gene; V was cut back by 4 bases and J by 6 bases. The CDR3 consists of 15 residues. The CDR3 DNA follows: TGTGCCAGCAGCCTGACTAGCGGGGGGTCGGATACGCAGTATTTT. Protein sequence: CASSLTSGGSDTQYF.

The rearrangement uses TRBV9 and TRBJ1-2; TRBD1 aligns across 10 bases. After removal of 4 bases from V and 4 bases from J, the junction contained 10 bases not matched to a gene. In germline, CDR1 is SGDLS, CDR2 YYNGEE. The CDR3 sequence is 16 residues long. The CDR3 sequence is CASSSPGQGTIYGYTF. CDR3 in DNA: TGTGCCAGCAGCTCTCCGGGACAGGGGACCATCTATGGCTACACCTTC.

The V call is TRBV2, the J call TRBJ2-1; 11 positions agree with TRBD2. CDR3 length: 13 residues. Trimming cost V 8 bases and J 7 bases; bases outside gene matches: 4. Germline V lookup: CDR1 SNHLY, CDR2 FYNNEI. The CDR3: CASRTSGFNEQFF. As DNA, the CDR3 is TGTGCCAGCCGGACTAGCGGGTTTAATGAGCAGTTCTTC. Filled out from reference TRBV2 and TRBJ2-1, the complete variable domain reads EPEVTQTPSHQVTQMGQEVILRCVPISNHLYFYWYRQILGQKVEFLVSFYNNEISEKSEIFDDQFSVERPDGSNFTLKIRSTKLEDSAMYFCASRTSGFNEQFFGPGTRLTVL.

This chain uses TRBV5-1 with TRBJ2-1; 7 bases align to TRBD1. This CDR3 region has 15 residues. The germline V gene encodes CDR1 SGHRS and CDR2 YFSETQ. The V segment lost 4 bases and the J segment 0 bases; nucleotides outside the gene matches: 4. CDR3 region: CASSMRQGSYNEQFF. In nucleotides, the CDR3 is TGCGCCAGCAGCATGAGACAGGGCTCCTACAATGAGCAGTTCTTC.

The CDR3 reads CASSSRELGSIYEQYF. CDR3 in DNA: TGTGCCAGCAGCTCCAGAGAGTTGGGGAGCATCTACGAGCAGTACTTC. The chain combines TRBV7-9 with TRBJ2-7, with D tentatively TRBD2 (5 bases). Germline assignment: CDR1 SEHNR and CDR2 FQNEAQ (reference sequence). CDR3 length equals 16 residues. V lost 4 bases, J lost 3 bases, and 19 bases lay in between.

In DNA form, the CDR3 reads TGTGCCAGTAGTATCAAGGACTCAGCTTCCCCCCTCCACTTT. Amino acid sequence: CASSIKDSASPLHF. The rearrangement joins TRBV19 to TRBJ1-6; no firm D call. Germline CDR1 LNHDA, CDR2 SQIVND (reference sequence). The CDR3 length is 14 residues. V was cut by 3 bases and J by 13 bases, with 16 bases left in between.

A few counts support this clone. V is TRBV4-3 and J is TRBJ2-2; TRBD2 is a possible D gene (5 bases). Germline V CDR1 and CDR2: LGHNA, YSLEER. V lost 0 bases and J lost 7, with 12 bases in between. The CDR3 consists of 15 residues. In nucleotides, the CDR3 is TGCGCCAGCAGCCAAGATTCGGGGATTGGCGGGGAGCTGTTTTTT. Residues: CASSQDSGIGGELFF.

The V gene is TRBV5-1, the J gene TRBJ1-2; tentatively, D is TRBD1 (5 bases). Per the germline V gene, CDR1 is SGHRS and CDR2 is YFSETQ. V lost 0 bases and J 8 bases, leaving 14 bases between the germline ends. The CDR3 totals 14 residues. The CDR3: CASSLDSTVGGYTF. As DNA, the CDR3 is TGCGCCAGCAGCTTGGATTCGACAGTCGGAGGCTACACCTTC.

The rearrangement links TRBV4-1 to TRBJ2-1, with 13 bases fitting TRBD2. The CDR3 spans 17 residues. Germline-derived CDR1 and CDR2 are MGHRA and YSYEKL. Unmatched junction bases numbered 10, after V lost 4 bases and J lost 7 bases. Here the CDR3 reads CASSRSPGTSGKNEQFF. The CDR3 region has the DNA TGCGCCAGCAGCCGCTCCCCCGGGACTAGCGGGAAGAATGAGCAGTTCTTC.

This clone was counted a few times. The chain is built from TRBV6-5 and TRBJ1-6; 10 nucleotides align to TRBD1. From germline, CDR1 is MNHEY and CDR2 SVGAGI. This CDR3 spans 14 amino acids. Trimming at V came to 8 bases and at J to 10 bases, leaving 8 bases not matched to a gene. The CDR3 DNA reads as TGTGCCAGCGGCCGGGACAGGGGTCTCTCACCCCTCCACTTT. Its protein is CASGRDRGLSPLHF.

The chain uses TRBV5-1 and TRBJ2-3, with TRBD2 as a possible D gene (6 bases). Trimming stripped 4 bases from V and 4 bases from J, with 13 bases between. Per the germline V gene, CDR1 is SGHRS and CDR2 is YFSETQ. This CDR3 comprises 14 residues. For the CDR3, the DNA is TGCGCCAGCAGCCCGACGTGGGGGGCAGATACGCAGTATTTT. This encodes CASSPTWGADTQYF. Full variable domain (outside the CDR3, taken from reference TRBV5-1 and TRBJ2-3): KAGVTQTPRYLIKTRGQQVTLSCSPISGHRSVSWYQQTPGQGLQFLFEYFSETQRNKGNFPGRFSGRQFSNSRSEMNVSTLELGDSALYLCASSPTWGADTQYFGPGTRLTVL.

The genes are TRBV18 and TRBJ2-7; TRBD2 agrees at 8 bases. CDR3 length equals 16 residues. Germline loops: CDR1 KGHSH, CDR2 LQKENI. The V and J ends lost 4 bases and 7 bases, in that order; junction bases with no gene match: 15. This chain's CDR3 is CASSRLSGGGLLEQYF. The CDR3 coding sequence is TGTGCCAGCTCACGCCTTTCCGGCGGGGGGCTGCTTGAGCAGTACTTC.

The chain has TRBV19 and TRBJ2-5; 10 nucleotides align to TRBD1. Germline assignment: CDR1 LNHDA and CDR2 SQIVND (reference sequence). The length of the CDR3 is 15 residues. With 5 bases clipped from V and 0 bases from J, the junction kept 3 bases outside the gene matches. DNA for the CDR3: TGTGCCAGTAGTTGGGGACAGGGGTACCAAGAGACCCAGTACTTC. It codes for CASSWGQGYQETQYF.

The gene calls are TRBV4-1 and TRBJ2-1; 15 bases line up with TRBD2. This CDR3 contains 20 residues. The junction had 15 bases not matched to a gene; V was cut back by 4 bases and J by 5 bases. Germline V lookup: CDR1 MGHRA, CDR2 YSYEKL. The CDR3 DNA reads TGCGCCAGCAGCCCGCTGGGACTAGCGGGGGGCGGGGGCACACACAATGAGCAGTTCTTC. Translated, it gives CASSPLGLAGGGGTHNEQFF.

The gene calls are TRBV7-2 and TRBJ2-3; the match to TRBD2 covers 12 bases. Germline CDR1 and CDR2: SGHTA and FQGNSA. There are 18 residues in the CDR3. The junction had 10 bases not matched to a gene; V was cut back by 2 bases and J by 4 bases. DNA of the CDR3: TGTGCCAGCAGCTTATTGGGACTAGCGGGTTCTGGCGCAGATACGCAGTATTTT. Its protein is CASSLLGLAGSGADTQYF.

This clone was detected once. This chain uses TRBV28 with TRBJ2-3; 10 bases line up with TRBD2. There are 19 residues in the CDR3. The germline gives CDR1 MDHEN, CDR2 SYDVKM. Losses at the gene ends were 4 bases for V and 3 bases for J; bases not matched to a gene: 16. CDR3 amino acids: CASSYRPGASGSGTDTQYF. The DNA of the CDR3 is TGTGCCAGCAGTTACCGTCCGGGGGCTAGCGGGAGTGGGACAGATACGCAGTATTTT.

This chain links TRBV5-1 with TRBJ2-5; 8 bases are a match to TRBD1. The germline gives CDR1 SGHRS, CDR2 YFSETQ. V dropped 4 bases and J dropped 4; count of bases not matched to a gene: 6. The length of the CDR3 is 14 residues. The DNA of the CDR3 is TGCGCCAGCAGCGCGGCGACAGGGGTAGAGACCCAGTACTTC. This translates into CASSAATGVETQYF. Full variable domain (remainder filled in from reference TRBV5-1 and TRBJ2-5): KAGVTQTPRYLIKTRGQQVTLSCSPISGHRSVSWYQQTPGQGLQFLFEYFSETQRNKGNFPGRFSGRQFSNSRSEMNVSTLELGDSALYLCASSAATGVETQYFGPGTRLLVL.

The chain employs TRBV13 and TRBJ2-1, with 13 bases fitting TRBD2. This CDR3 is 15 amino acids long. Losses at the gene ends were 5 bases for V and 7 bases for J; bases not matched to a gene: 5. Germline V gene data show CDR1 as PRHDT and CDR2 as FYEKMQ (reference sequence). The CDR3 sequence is CASSHRLAGGNEQFF. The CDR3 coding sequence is TGTGCCAGCAGCCACAGACTAGCGGGGGGAAATGAGCAGTTCTTC.

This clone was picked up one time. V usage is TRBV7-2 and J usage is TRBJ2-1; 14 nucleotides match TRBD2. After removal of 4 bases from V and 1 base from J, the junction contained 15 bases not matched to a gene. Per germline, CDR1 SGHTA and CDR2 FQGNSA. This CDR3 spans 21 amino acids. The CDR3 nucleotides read TGTGCCAGCAGCTCAGCCTCCGCGATTGGACTAGCGGGAGGATCCTACAATGAGCAGTTCTTC. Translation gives CASSSASAIGLAGGSYNEQFF.